This is a list of T cell receptor beta chains from one sample in a study of blood T cell repertoires in COVID-19. Sequencing was performed with immunoSEQ multiplex PCR; in TCRdb, only in-frame clones are kept and a portion is missing. The top ten clones hold approximately 12% of a sample with around 180,000 clones, around 80% of them seen once. Sequenced material: PBMCs or T cells enriched from blood (not recorded which). Source of these receptors: a man aged 45-65 years who had recovered from COVID-19. Both conserved end residues are trimmed from each CDR3. A D gene is named only where the DNA matches it firmly.

j_call,d_call,v_call,cdr3_aa
TRBJ1-2,TRBD1,TRBV18,ASSPDRGNYGYT
TRBJ1-1,NA,TRBV19,ASSIRWGTSKKKAF
TRBJ2-5,TRBD2,TRBV5-1,ASSLAGTSGTYQETQY
TRBJ2-6,NA,TRBV5-1,ASSRSQDSGANVLT
TRBJ2-3,TRBD2,TRBV2,ASSVVERGAYTDTQY
TRBJ1-4,NA,TRBV18,ASHTGAGDSEKLF
TRBJ1-1,NA,TRBV12-3/TRBV12-4,ASRWRVGGAF
TRBJ2-7,TRBD2,TRBV7-9,ASSLDGGAGYEQY
TRBJ2-2,TRBD2,TRBV29-1,SAGLAGSGELF
TRBJ1-5,NA,TRBV5-1,ASSLEGGAEPQH
TRBJ1-3,TRBD1,TRBV18,ASSPSSVSTGWGNTIY
TRBJ2-2,TRBD1,TRBV6-5,AGRDRAGELF
TRBJ1-2,TRBD1,TRBV7-6,ASSLGGRGRQDGYT
TRBJ2-3,NA,TRBV1,TSSQGPWGLTDTQY
TRBJ1-1,NA,TRBV5-1,ASSDVKRRGSLEAF
TRBJ2-2,NA,TRBV7-6,ASSLGATGELF
TRBJ2-2,TRBD1,TRBV11-2,ASSIGDRGDTGELF
TRBJ2-3,TRBD2,TRBV5-6,ASSLLGGGGRTDTQY
TRBJ2-5,NA,TRBV29-1,SVDGTTGRMETQY
TRBJ1-4,TRBD1,TRBV2,ASIGETGGGKLF
TRBJ1-4,TRBD1,TRBV5-6,ASSLPGTGEKLF
TRBJ1-1,NA,TRBV25-1,ASSESRRGRSF
TRBJ2-1,TRBD1,TRBV19,ASSIGTGDSYNEQF
TRBJ2-3,TRBD2,TRBV6-6,ASSRRTSGGASDTQY
TRBJ1-5,NA,TRBV6-5,ASNVREGNQPQH
TRBJ2-7,TRBD1,TRBV3-1/TRBV3-2,ASSRDRSYEQY
TRBJ2-6,TRBD1,TRBV3-1/TRBV3-2,ASSPRQGPSGANVLT
TRBJ2-6,NA,TRBV6-5,ASTLQAVLT
TRBJ1-1,TRBD1,TRBV7-9,ASSKTGVTEAF
TRBJ2-7,NA,TRBV6-5,ASAGLLPAQY
TRBJ2-5,NA,TRBV24-1,ATSDPATGLTETQY
TRBJ1-2,NA,TRBV6-6,ASSLGGTNYGYT
TRBJ2-7,TRBD2,TRBV2,ASSERQLADQSYEQY
TRBJ2-7,NA,TRBV5-4,ASSLRQAQWYEQY
TRBJ1-2,NA,TRBV7-2,ASSFSGSSYGYT
TRBJ1-4,TRBD1,TRBV18,ASSLGTVTTNEKLF
TRBJ1-3,TRBD1,TRBV19,ASSADRSSGNTIY